The 19 T cell receptor beta chains below were found in one sample sequenced in a study of neurological immune-mediated disorders. TCRdb itself ran the 5' RACE reads through MiXCR, one entry per CDR3 protein. The sample has 65,000 to 85,000 distinct CDR3 sequences; 3.2% are singletons. Sequenced: PBMCs. All receptors come from a woman in her forties or fifties with multiple sclerosis.

This clonotype has at least ten counts. This chain connects TRBV5-1 to TRBJ2-7, with a tentative D call TRBD1 (6 bases). The germline gives CDR1 SGHRS, CDR2 YFSETQ. V was pared by 9 bases and J by 8 bases, with 18 bases between. The CDR3 consists of 12 residues. In DNA, the CDR3 is TGCGCCACGAGGGACAACTACGACAAGCAGTACTTC. As protein: CATRDNYDKQYF.

Many counts were recorded for this clonotype. J is TRBJ2-5 and V is TRBV5-1; 9 positions match TRBD2. Germline CDR1 SGHRS, CDR2 YFSETQ. J lost 1 base, V lost 4 bases, and 8 bases had no gene match. The CDR3 totals 16 residues. CDR3 protein: CASSTLAGARQETQYF. CDR3 DNA sequence: TGCGCCAGCAGCACCTTAGCGGGGGCCCGCCAAGAGACCCAGTACTTC.

In its sample, this clonotype was seen many times. This sequence joins TRBV7-2 and TRBJ2-1; 7 bases agree with TRBD1. The V and J ends lost 5 bases and 8 bases, in that order; junction bases with no gene match: 12. Germline CDR1 and CDR2: SGHTA and FQGNSA. The CDR3 length is 15 residues. CDR3 sequence: CASSDRLFQGDEQFF. The CDR3 bases are TGTGCCAGCAGCGACAGATTGTTTCAGGGGGATGAGCAGTTCTTC.

This clonotype was recorded at least ten times. V is TRBV7-2 and J is TRBJ2-5; tentative D call: TRBD1 (6 bases). Germline V gene lookup returns CDR1 SGHTA and CDR2 FQGNSA. The CDR3 is 14 amino acids. V dropped 3 bases and J dropped 4 bases, with 12 bases sitting between them. CDR3 amino acids: CASSFITGIETQYF. The CDR3 DNA reads as TGTGCCAGCAGCTTCATAACAGGGATAGAGACCCAGTACTTC.

In its sample, this clonotype was seen many times. CDR3 sequence (DNA): TGTGCCATTCTGTGGGACAGAGATGGCTACACCTTC. Translated: CAILWDRDGYTF. The J gene is TRBJ1-2, the V gene TRBV18; 7 bases map to TRBD1. The germline V gene encodes CDR1 KGHSH and CDR2 LQKENI. V lost 10 bases to trimming and J lost 6 bases; unmatched junction nucleotides: 8. The CDR3 covers 12 residues.

In this sample, this clonotype turned up a few times. Sequence at one end of the junction differs from germline and may be a read error. This chain joins TRBV5-1 and TRBJ1-6; D call uncertain. Per the germline V gene, CDR1 is SGHRS and CDR2 is YFSETQ. The CDR3 is 14 amino acids. The CDR3 is CASSLGRFNSTLNF. Written as DNA, the CDR3 is TGCGCCAGCAGCTTAGGCCGCTTTAATTCAACCCTCAACTTT. The full variable domain, in which reference TRBV5-1 and TRBJ1-6 provide the parts outside the CDR3, is KAGVTQTPRYLIKTRGQQVTLSCSPISGHRSVSWYQQTPGQGLQFLFEYFSETQRNKGNFPGRFSGRQFSNSRSEMNVSTLELGDSALYLCASSLGRFNSTLNFGNGTRLTVT.

This clonotype appeared many times. V and J are TRBV19 and TRBJ1-1; D not resolved. The CDR3 runs 14 residues. V was trimmed by 6 bases and J by 1 base, leaving 12 bases between them. The germline CDR1 and CDR2 sequences are LNHDA and SQIVND (reference sequence). CDR3 nucleotides: TGTGCCAGTAGGTTGCGTCAGTCGAACACTGAAGCTTTCTTT. Translation gives CASRLRQSNTEAFF.

This clonotype was counted ten times or more. This chain joins TRBV15 and TRBJ1-5; maybe TRBD1 (5 bases). Looked up from germline, CDR1 is LNHNV and CDR2 is YYDKDF (reference sequence). Between the trimmed V and J ends, which lost 5 bases and 2 bases, there was a span of 13 bases. CDR3 length equals 15 residues. Here the CDR3 DNA reads TGTGCCACCAGCCGAGGGACGCCGGGCAATCAGCCCCAGCATTTT. It translates to CATSRGTPGNQPQHF.

The genes are TRBV7-2 and TRBJ1-1; D is possibly TRBD1 (6 bases). CDR1 and CDR2 (germline): SGHTA, FQGNSA. The CDR3 spans 15 residues. V was shortened by 5 bases and J by 3 bases, with 16 bases between the two germline ends. The CDR3 coding sequence is TGTGCCAGCAGCAGGGAGGGGGGGGTGTACACTGAAGCTTTCTTT. Translating gives CASSREGGVYTEAFF.

This clonotype was seen at least ten times. The chain uses TRBV20-1 and TRBJ1-5; D gene uncertain. The CDR3 sequence is 13 residues long. Germline V gene data show CDR1 as DFQATT and CDR2 as SNEGSKA (reference sequence). V was cut by 7 bases and J by 3 bases, with 13 bases left in between. The CDR3 nucleotides are TGCAGTGTTTCGGTAATCAACAATCAGCCCCAGCATTTT. Translation: CSVSVINNQPQHF.

This clonotype was observed many times. The chain combines TRBV7-2 with TRBJ2-3, with 12 bases that match TRBD1. The CDR3 extends over 15 amino acids. Looked up from germline, CDR1 is SGHTA and CDR2 is FQGNSA. V dropped 3 bases and J dropped 5; count of bases not matched to a gene: 3. CDR3 coding DNA: TGTGCCAGCAGCTTGGGGACAGGGGGCGTAGATACGCAGTATTTT. Residues: CASSLGTGGVDTQYF. The full variable domain, with the rest looked up from reference TRBV7-2 and TRBJ2-3, is GAGVSQSPSNKVTEKGKDVELRCDPISGHTALYWYRQSLGQGLEFLIYFQGNSAPDKSGLPSDRFSAERTGGSVSTLTIQRTQQEDSAVYLCASSLGTGGVDTQYFGPGTRLTVL.

This clonotype appeared many times. This chain links TRBV29-1 with TRBJ2-7; TRBD2 matches at 11 bases. The V segment lost 0 bases and the J segment 5 bases; nucleotides outside the gene matches: 6. Per the germline V gene, CDR1 is SQVTM and CDR2 is ANQGSEA. This CDR3 is built from 15 residues. CDR3 loop: CSVEDQTSGTHEQYF. CDR3 DNA sequence: TGCAGCGTTGAAGATCAGACTAGCGGGACCCACGAGCAGTACTTC.

This clonotype was seen many times. The V gene is TRBV6-6, the J gene TRBJ2-3; 7 bases are a match to TRBD2. The CDR3 loop spans 18 amino acids. Germline V lookup: CDR1 MNHNY, CDR2 SVGAGI (reference sequence). The V segment lost 0 bases and the J segment 1 base; nucleotides outside the gene matches: 10. The CDR3 spells CASSYSSSASGRTDTQYF. In DNA, the CDR3 is TGTGCCAGCAGTTACTCGAGTTCCGCTAGCGGACGCACAGATACGCAGTATTTT.

There are many counts of this clonotype. V is TRBV20-1 and J is TRBJ2-1; perhaps TRBD2 as D (5 bases). This CDR3 is built from 17 residues. CDR1 DFQATT and CDR2 SNEGSKA come from the germline V gene (reference sequence). Trimming stripped 1 base from V and 0 bases from J, with 16 bases between. CDR3 loop: CSARGPPRRASYNEQFF. Written as DNA, the CDR3 is TGCAGTGCTAGAGGCCCCCCCAGGCGGGCCTCCTACAATGAGCAGTTCTTC.

The J gene is TRBJ2-2, the V gene TRBV20-1, with D possibly matching TRBD1 (5 bases). The CDR3 is 14 residues long. V was cut by 3 bases and J by 2 bases, with 10 bases left in between. Germline V gene lookup returns CDR1 DFQATT and CDR2 SNEGSKA (reference sequence). CDR3 amino acids: CSASGHYNTGELFF. CDR3 DNA sequence: TGCAGTGCTAGCGGACACTACAACACCGGGGAGCTGTTTTTT.

This clonotype was recorded many times. The V and J genes are TRBV4-3 and TRBJ1-4, with 12 bases matching TRBD1. The CDR3 contains 15 residues. The junction had 5 bases not matched to a gene; V was cut back by 4 bases and J by 8 bases. Germline loops: CDR1 LGHNA, CDR2 YSLEER. Here the CDR3 reads CASSPAGTGGEKLFF. DNA for the CDR3: TGCGCCAGCAGCCCTGCCGGGACAGGGGGCGAAAAACTGTTTTTT.

Points on this clonotype: Germline is not matched at one junction end, which may reflect a read error. The rearrangement uses TRBV10-3 and TRBJ2-2; TRBD2 might be the D (6 bases). CDR1 is ENHRY and CDR2 is SYGVKD in the germline V gene. The CDR3 is 16 residues long. The CDR3 is CAIREGASANNGELFF. CDR3 bases: TGTGCCATCAGGGAAGGGGCTAGCGCGAACAACGGGGAGCTGTTTTTT.

This clonotype was seen many times. This rearrangement joins TRBV3-1 to TRBJ1-6, with 7 bases aligning to TRBD1. The germline V gene encodes CDR1 LGHDT and CDR2 YNNKEL (reference sequence). CDR3 length: 16 residues. V trimming: 2 bases; J trimming: 3 bases; junction bases outside the gene matches: 4. CDR3 sequence reads: CASSQQGGGYNSPLHF. CDR3 bases: TGTGCCAGCAGCCAACAGGGGGGGGGCTATAATTCACCCCTCCACTTT.

This clonotype is labeled as medium-sized. This chain connects TRBV5-1 to TRBJ2-1, with D tentatively TRBD1 or TRBD2 (5 bases each). The CDR3 has 15 residues. V shed 4 bases and J shed 5 bases, with 16 bases lying between them. Germline V gene data show CDR1 as SGHRS and CDR2 as YFSETQ. CDR3 bases: TGCGCCAGCAGCCCTACCCGAGTGGGGGACAATGAGCAGTTCTTC. Translation gives CASSPTRVGDNEQFF.